The present T cell receptor beta chain was sequenced within a study of spatial heterogeneity in lung cancer. This CDR3 comprises 15 residues. Germline V lookup: CDR1 LNHDA, CDR2 SQIVND (reference sequence). The junction had 11 bases not matched to a gene; V was cut back by 6 bases and J by 8 bases. TCRdb re-called the 5' RACE reads through MiXCR, storing one row per CDR3 protein. This sample has approximately 40,000 distinct CDR3 sequences, with around 7% found just once. This clonotype was found many times. The time point here: sample taken at primary tumor resection. Sequenced material: PBMCs, taken at surgery. This chain uses TRBV19 with TRBJ2-1, with 9 bases lining up with TRBD1. The clonotype comes from a male donor with early-stage non-small cell lung cancer. As DNA, the CDR3 is TGTGCCAGTAGCCCCGGGACAGGGACAAGGGATGAGCAGTTCTTC. Translated: CASSPGTGTRDEQFF. The full variable domain, its missing parts supplied by reference TRBV19 and TRBJ2-1, is DGGITQSPKYLFRKEGQNVTLSCEQNLNHDAMYWYRQDPGQGLRLIYYSQIVNDFQKGDIAEGYSVSREKKESFPLTVTSAQKNPTAFYLCASSPGTGTRDEQFFGPGTRLTVL.